This TCR beta chain came from a study of patients and donors after allogeneic stem cell transplantation. TCRdb called the RT-PCR reads again in MiXCR, with one record for every CDR3 protein. This sample has about 400,000 distinct CDR3 sequences, with approximately 16% found just once. V gave up 5 bases and J gave up 4 bases, with 12 bases separating them. The germline V gene encodes CDR1 SGHTA and CDR2 FQGNSA. This CDR3 has 14 residues. Specimen: blood, either unsorted or a sorted T cell fraction (not recorded which). The rearrangement joins TRBV7-2 to TRBJ1-5; weak D call: TRBD1 (5 bases). The sequence was obtained from a human donor who was either an allogeneic HSCT recipient or a stem cell or donor lymphocyte infusion donor (not recorded which). It is not recorded whose cells these are; they may come from a transplant donor. The CDR3 nucleotides read TGTGCCAGCAGCCAAAGTGGGGGAAATCAGCCCCAGCATTTT. Its protein is CASSQSGGNQPQHF.